This passage covers 26 T cell receptor beta chains from one sample sequenced in a study of CD8 T cells in Susac syndrome. Roughly 0.45 to 1 ug RNA was reverse transcribed with random hexamers. TCRdb passed the immunoSEQ multiplex PCR reads through MiXCR, listing each CDR3 protein once. This table holds about 90,000 distinct CDR3 sequences, roughly 91% found once. The sample taken for sequencing was CD8+ T cells from PBMCs. Receptors were obtained from a human donor in good health.

The chain joins TRBV4-1 to TRBJ2-5, with 13 bases aligning to TRBD2. This CDR3 has 17 residues. V shed 6 bases and J 4 bases; nucleotides not matched to a gene: 11. Germline values: CDR1 MGHRA, CDR2 YSYEKL. DNA for the CDR3: TGCGCCAGCAGTGCAACTAGCGGGGGGGCCCGGGCAGAGACCCAGTACTTC. Protein: CASSATSGGARAETQYF.

This chain links TRBV4-2 with TRBJ1-1; D is unclear. CDR1 and CDR2 from the germline V gene are LGHNA and YNFKEQ. CDR3 length: 13 residues. Trimming shortened V by 2 bases and J by 0 bases, and 4 bases separated the two germline ends. CDR3 region: CASSQNMNTEAFF. Written as DNA, the CDR3 is TGTGCCAGCAGCCAAAATATGAACACTGAAGCTTTCTTT.

This chain connects TRBV14 to TRBJ1-6, with 10 bases fitting TRBD1. Looked up from germline, CDR1 is SGHDN and CDR2 is FVKESK. After removal of 0 bases from V and 9 bases from J, the junction contained 11 bases not matched to a gene. CDR3 length: 18 residues. In nucleotides, the CDR3 is TGTGCCAGCAGCCAAGATTCGTGGGACAGGGGTTGGGGTTCACCCCTCCACTTT. Protein product: CASSQDSWDRGWGSPLHF.

The gene calls are TRBV29-1 and TRBJ2-2; possibly TRBD1 for D (5 bases). This CDR3 comprises 14 residues. Trimming took 4 bases from V and 6 from J, leaving 15 bases between them. CDR1 is SQVTM, CDR2 ANQGSEA, per germline. The CDR3 nucleotides read TGCAGCGTTGTAGGATCAGGGAAGCCCGGGGAGCTGTTTTTT. It yields the protein CSVVGSGKPGELFF.

This chain connects TRBV25-1 to TRBJ2-7; D uncertain. Trimming shortened V by 4 bases and J by 4 bases, and 17 bases separated the two germline ends. The CDR3 sequence is 15 residues long. Germline V lookup: CDR1 MGHDK, CDR2 SYGVNS. The CDR3 reads CASSGGRIEGYEQYF. The CDR3 DNA reads TGTGCCAGCAGTGGAGGCCGGATTGAAGGTTACGAGCAGTACTTC.

In its sample, this clonotype was seen once. This sequence joins TRBV19 and TRBJ1-5; no clear D gene. V lost 3 bases, J lost 0 bases, and 9 bases lay in between. CDR1 and CDR2 (germline): LNHDA, SQIVND (reference sequence). CDR3 length: 15 amino acids. The DNA of the CDR3 is TGTGCCAGTAGTATTACGCGATATAGCAATCAGCCCCAGCATTTT. It codes for CASSITRYSNQPQHF.

The gene calls are TRBV27 and TRBJ2-7; D ambiguous. CDR1 is MNHEY and CDR2 is SMNVEV in the germline V gene (reference sequence). V was cut by 2 bases and J by 5 bases, with 22 bases left in between. CDR3 length equals 17 residues. Written as DNA, the CDR3 is TGTGCCAGCAGTTTAGACCCCCTTGGTGGACGGACGAACGAGCAGTACTTC. Its translation is CASSLDPLGGRTNEQYF.

The chain carries TRBV25-1 and TRBJ2-3; tentatively, D is TRBD1 (5 bases). CDR1 and CDR2 (germline): MGHDK, SYGVNS. V lost 5 bases and J lost 0, with 9 bases in between. The CDR3 consists of 14 residues. The CDR3 sequence: CASSSTASTDTQYF. CDR3 nucleotides: TGTGCCAGCAGTTCGACAGCTAGCACAGATACGCAGTATTTT.

The chain links TRBV5-1 to TRBJ1-1; tentatively, D is TRBD1 (5 bases). Germline V gene data show CDR1 as SGHRS and CDR2 as YFSETQ. Deletions cut 0 bases from V and 8 bases from J, with 11 bases between. This CDR3 spans 13 amino acids. The CDR3 DNA is TGCGCCAGCAGCTTGGCTGCGAGGGGCGAAGCTTTCTTT. Protein sequence: CASSLAARGEAFF.

The genes are TRBV3-1 and TRBJ2-5; a possible D gene is TRBD1 (6 bases). Per germline, CDR1 LGHDT and CDR2 YNNKEL (reference sequence). The CDR3 runs to 14 residues. The V end lost 4 bases, the J end lost 7 bases, and 16 bases lay between the germline ends. Here the CDR3 reads CASSLDSKRSTQYF. In nucleotides, the CDR3 is TGTGCCAGCAGCCTGGACAGCAAGAGATCGACCCAGTACTTC.

The CDR3 loop is CASSYSREDRDSDTQYF. In nucleotides, the CDR3 is TGTGCCAGCAGTTACTCGAGAGAGGACAGGGACTCAGATACGCAGTATTTT. The chain is built from TRBV6-5 and TRBJ2-3, with TRBD1 matching over 8 bases. The CDR3 spans 17 residues. V dropped 0 bases and J dropped 4; count of bases not matched to a gene: 9. CDR1 and CDR2 (germline): MNHEY, SVGAGI.

The rearrangement uses TRBV27 and TRBJ1-6, with D possibly matching TRBD1 (6 bases). Between the trimmed V and J ends, which lost 6 bases and 10 bases, there was a span of 10 bases. Germline CDR1 and CDR2: MNHEY and SMNVEV (reference sequence). This CDR3 has 12 amino acids. The CDR3 bases are TGTGCCAGCAGCAGGGGAGGGTCACCCCTCCACTTT. This translates into CASSRGGSPLHF.

V gene TRBV2 combines with J gene TRBJ1-2; D call uncertain. CDR1 SNHLY and CDR2 FYNNEI come from the germline V gene. The CDR3 runs to 14 residues. V was pared by 10 bases and J by 8 bases, with 23 bases between. CDR3 residues: CAIFTQTGGGGYTF. CDR3 bases: TGTGCCATCTTCACACAAACCGGCGGAGGAGGCTACACCTTC. The whole variable domain, remainder taken from reference TRBV2 and TRBJ1-2, is EPEVTQTPSHQVTQMGQEVILRCVPISNHLYFYWYRQILGQKVEFLVSFYNNEISEKSEIFDDQFSVERPDGSNFTLKIRSTKLEDSAMYFCAIFTQTGGGGYTFGSGTRLTVV.

This clonotype was picked up one time. The rearrangement joins TRBV5-4 to TRBJ2-2; 9 bases are shared with TRBD2. V shed 7 bases and J 6 bases; nucleotides not matched to a gene: 7. CDR1 and CDR2 from the germline V gene are SGHNT and YYREEE (reference sequence). This CDR3 spans 14 amino acids. The CDR3 spells CASSGLAGSGELFF. The DNA for the CDR3 is TGTGCCAGCTCTGGGCTAGCGGGGTCCGGGGAGCTGTTTTTT.

This clonotype has a single count. The chain carries TRBV7-6 and TRBJ1-1, with a possible D match to TRBD1 (6 bases). There are 15 residues in the CDR3. The germline V gene has CDR1 SGHVS and CDR2 FNYEAQ. The V end was cut by 1 base, the J end by 0 bases, with 9 bases between. This CDR3 reads CASSLEGDLNTEAFF. The CDR3 nucleotides are TGTGCCAGCAGCTTAGAGGGGGATCTGAACACTGAAGCTTTCTTT.

This chain connects TRBV18 to TRBJ2-7, with 7 positions matching TRBD1. The V segment lost 6 bases and the J segment 5 bases; nucleotides outside the gene matches: 10. Germline loops: CDR1 KGHSH, CDR2 LQKENI. The CDR3 is made up of 14 amino acids. The CDR3 region is CASSPIDRDHEQYF. CDR3 sequence (DNA): TGTGCCAGCTCCCCTATCGACAGGGACCACGAGCAGTACTTC.

This clonotype was found once. The chain uses TRBV19 and TRBJ1-5; TRBD1 matches 8 bases. The germline CDR1 and CDR2 sequences are LNHDA and SQIVND (reference sequence). The CDR3 covers 15 residues. With V trimmed by 8 bases and J by 0 bases, 6 bases remained unmatched. The CDR3 DNA reads as TGTGCCAGTCTCCTCACAGGGGGTAGCAATCAGCCCCAGCATTTT. This translates into CASLLTGGSNQPQHF.

V and J are TRBV20-1 and TRBJ2-7; the match to TRBD1 covers 9 bases. The CDR3 is made up of 15 amino acids. The J segment lost 1 base and the V segment lost 0 bases, leaving 4 bases of the junction unmatched. Per germline, CDR1 DFQATT and CDR2 SNEGSKA (reference sequence). The CDR3 is CSARDGQGWSYEQYF. The CDR3 coding sequence is TGCAGTGCTAGAGATGGACAGGGGTGGTCCTACGAGCAGTACTTC.

The CDR3 DNA is TGTGCCAGCAGTTTAGGGGGGACAGGCACTGAAGCTTTCTTT. Amino acid sequence: CASSLGGTGTEAFF. The chain is built from TRBV12-3 or TRBV12-4 and TRBJ1-1; TRBD1 matches 8 bases. The V gene end was trimmed by 1 base and the J gene end by 4 bases; junction bases not matched to a gene: 2. The CDR3 length is 14 residues.

The genes are TRBV6-4 and TRBJ1-1; perhaps TRBD1 as D (5 bases). Looked up from germline, CDR1 is MRHNA and CDR2 is SNTAGT. Deletions cut 0 bases from V and 1 base from J, with 9 bases between. The CDR3 contains 15 residues. This chain's CDR3 is CASSDSSTGNTEAFF. CDR3 bases: TGTGCCAGCAGTGACTCTAGCACAGGGAACACTGAAGCTTTCTTT.

This sequence joins TRBV29-1 and TRBJ1-3, with a weak D call TRBD1 (6 bases). Germline loops: CDR1 SQVTM, CDR2 ANQGSEA. V was trimmed by 6 bases and J by 3 bases, leaving 9 bases between them. This CDR3 comprises 12 residues. CDR3 sequence reads: CSVTGDGNTIYF. Written as DNA, the CDR3 is TGCAGCGTGACAGGTGATGGAAACACCATATATTTT.

This clonotype was counted between two and nine times. The rearrangement uses TRBV7-9 and TRBJ2-7; D gene uncertain. CDR1 is SEHNR and CDR2 is FQNEAQ in the germline V gene (reference sequence). V dropped 1 base and J dropped 0 bases, with 4 bases sitting between them. This CDR3 region has 13 residues. The CDR3 DNA reads as TGTGCCAGCAGCTTAGGGATCTCCTACGAGCAGTACTTC. Its protein is CASSLGISYEQYF. Drawing the rest from reference TRBV7-9 and TRBJ2-7, the complete variable domain is DTGVSQNPRHKITKRGQNVTFRCDPISEHNRLYWYRQTLGQGPEFLTYFQNEAQLEKSRLLSDRFSAERPKGSFSTLEIQRTEQGDSAMYLCASSLGISYEQYFGPGTRLTVT.

The table lists this clonotype with a count of one. The J gene is TRBJ1-3, the V gene TRBV30; D gene uncertain. CDR3 length: 14 residues. Germline V gene data show CDR1 as GTSNPN and CDR2 as SVGIG (reference sequence). Trimming took 1 base from V and 3 from J, leaving 10 bases between them. CDR3 nucleotide sequence: TGTGCCTGGAGTGGGTCGAGAGGTGGAAACACCATATATTTT. Translated: CAWSGSRGGNTIYF.

The gene calls are TRBV9 and TRBJ2-6; D is undetermined. Trimming pared 3 bases from V and 4 bases from J, leaving 14 bases between. The CDR3 length is 16 residues. Germline lookup yields CDR1 SGDLS and CDR2 YYNGEE. CDR3: CASSAPSVFGANVLTF. In DNA, the CDR3 is TGTGCCAGCAGCGCCCCCAGTGTGTTCGGGGCCAACGTCCTGACTTTC. The entire variable domain, with the rest obtained from reference TRBV9 and TRBJ2-6, is as follows: DSGVTQTPKHLITATGQRVTLRCSPRSGDLSVYWYQQSLDQGLQFLIQYYNGEERAKGNILERFSAQQFPDLHSELNLSSLELGDSALYFCASSAPSVFGANVLTFGAGSRLTVL.

The V and J genes are TRBV19 and TRBJ1-1; D ambiguous. V was cut by 2 bases and J by 5 bases, with 9 bases left in between. This CDR3 is 13 amino acids long. Germline assignment: CDR1 LNHDA and CDR2 SQIVND (reference sequence). DNA for the CDR3: TGTGCCAGTAGTATAAGTCTAGCAACTGAAGCTTTCTTT. This encodes CASSISLATEAFF.

V and J are TRBV2 and TRBJ1-5; D not resolved. Between the trimmed V and J ends, which lost 3 bases and 0 bases, there was a span of 9 bases. This CDR3 region has 15 residues. CDR1 is SNHLY, CDR2 FYNNEI, per germline. In nucleotides, the CDR3 is TGTGCCAGCAGTGAGGCGAGCTATAGCAATCAGCCCCAGCATTTT. This encodes CASSEASYSNQPQHF.